This T cell receptor beta chain originates from a study of CD8 T cells in ankylosing spondylitis. Overall study results and limits: Disease-linked clones were reportedly significantly enriched in matched ankylosing spondylitis synovial fluid. Prior work had noted some motif variants in reactive arthritis blood and synovial fluid.

For TCR beta, libraries came from quantitative 5'-RACE with molecular barcodes. TCRdb redid the calling of the 5' RACE reads with MiXCR, one entry per CDR3 protein. The sample carries fewer than 250,000 distinct CDR3 sequences, over 9.5% recorded once. The CDR3 has 14 residues. V lost 3 bases, J lost 0 bases, and 9 bases lay in between. This clonotype was observed a handful of times. Its specificity is unknown. V is TRBV12-3 or TRBV12-4 and J is TRBJ2-7, with D unclear. This sequence originates from a male donor with ankylosing spondylitis or in good health (not recorded which). Specimen: blood, either unsorted or a sorted T cell fraction (not recorded which). The CDR3 loop is CASSFLDASYEQYF. In nucleotides, the CDR3 is TGTGCCAGCAGTTTTTTGGACGCCTCCTACGAGCAGTACTTC.